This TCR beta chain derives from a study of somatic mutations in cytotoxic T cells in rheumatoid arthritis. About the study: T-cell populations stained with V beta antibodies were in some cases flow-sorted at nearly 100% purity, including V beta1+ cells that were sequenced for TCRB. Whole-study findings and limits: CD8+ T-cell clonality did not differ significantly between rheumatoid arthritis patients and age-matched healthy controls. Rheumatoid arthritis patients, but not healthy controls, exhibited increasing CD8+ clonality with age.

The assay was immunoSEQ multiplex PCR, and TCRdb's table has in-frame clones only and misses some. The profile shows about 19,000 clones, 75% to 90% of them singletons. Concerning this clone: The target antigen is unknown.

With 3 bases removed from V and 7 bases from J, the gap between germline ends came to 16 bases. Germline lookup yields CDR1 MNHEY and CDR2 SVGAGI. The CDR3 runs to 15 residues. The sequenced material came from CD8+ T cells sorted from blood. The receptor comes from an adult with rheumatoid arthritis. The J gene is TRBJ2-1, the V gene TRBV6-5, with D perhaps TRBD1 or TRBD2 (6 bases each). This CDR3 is CASSYLGGRKNEQFF. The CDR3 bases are TGTGCCAGCAGTTATCTGGGGGGCCGGAAAAATGAGCAGTTCTTC.